This entry is about one T cell receptor beta chain. No antigen is known for it. The germline V and J ends were trimmed by 9 bases and 6 bases, with 19 bases remaining between them. This CDR3 contains 14 residues. Germline CDR1 is MNHEY and CDR2 is SVGAGI. The data are from a study of T cell responses to AZD1222 COVID-19 vaccine. Study-wide findings and caveats: Two doses of AZD1222 preceded a rise in Spike-specific TCR breadth and depth. Spike was spanned by vaccine-associated CD4 TCRs, which were dominant at 160-218 and 743-854. Clonal diversity was possibly underestimated; the donors were predominantly white British and more often female.

Sequencing used immunoSEQ multiplex PCR; TCRdb keeps in-frame clones, though not all of them. Of about 140,000 clones in the sample, 92% were seen once. The chain couples TRBV6-5 to TRBJ2-3, with TRBD2 as a possible D gene (5 bases). The sequence was collected from an adult who received the AZD1222 COVID-19 vaccine. Sample: peripheral blood, taken 28 days after the second AZD1222 dose. The CDR3 bases are TGTGCCAGTACCTTGGGAGACCCGGGGGATACGCAGTATTTT. It encodes CASTLGDPGDTQYF.